Given below is one T cell receptor (beta chain) in context. This specimen comes from a study of blood T cell repertoires in COVID-19. The method was immunoSEQ multiplex PCR; TCRdb's version includes in-frame clones alone and lacks a portion of them. The sample lists 370,000 or so clones, over 75% seen once, with 1% to 1.5% in the top ten. The germline CDR1 and CDR2 sequences are ENHRY and SYGVKD. The CDR3 length is 13 residues. V was trimmed by 3 bases and J by 3 bases, leaving 6 bases between them. The chain is built from TRBV10-3 and TRBJ1-5, with D uncertain. The TCR sequence derives from a man aged 25 to 45 who had recovered from COVID-19. Sequences were obtained from PBMCs or T cells enriched from blood (not recorded which). The CDR3 DNA reads TGTGCCATCAGTGAAACAGTCAATCAGCCCCAGCATTTT. Its translation is CAISETVNQPQHF.